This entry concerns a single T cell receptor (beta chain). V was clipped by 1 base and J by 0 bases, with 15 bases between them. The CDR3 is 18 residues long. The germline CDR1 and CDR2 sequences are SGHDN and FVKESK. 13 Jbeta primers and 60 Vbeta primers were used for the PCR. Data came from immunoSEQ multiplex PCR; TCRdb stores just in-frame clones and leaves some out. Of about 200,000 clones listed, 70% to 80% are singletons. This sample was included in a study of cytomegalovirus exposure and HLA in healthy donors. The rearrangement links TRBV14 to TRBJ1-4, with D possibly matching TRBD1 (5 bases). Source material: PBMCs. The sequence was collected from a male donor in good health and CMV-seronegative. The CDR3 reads CASSQGWGRTTTNEKLFF. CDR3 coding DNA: TGTGCCAGCAGCCAAGGATGGGGCAGGACTACAACTAATGAAAAACTGTTTTTT.